This T cell receptor (beta chain) was recorded in a study of blood T cell repertoires in COVID-19 (TCRdb year 2020). Turning to the overall study: Samples from collaborators originated in the United States, Italy and Spain and spanned both the acute and convalescent phases of COVID-19. The samples were drawn from the first 160 participants of the ongoing ImmuneRACE study and from 1,254 subjects provided by 6 global collaborators. Deeply sampled blood TCRbeta repertoires from subjects exposed to, actively infected with, or recovered from COVID-19 were included in the dataset. Sample metadata almost always included a de-identified subject ID, COVID-19 status, age in years and sex. Where HLA class I and class II types were available, the types were taken from metadata supplied by the sample provider, not from assay-based typing. The material from the prospective study consisted of cDNA or gDNA derived from T cells, B-cell-depleted T cells, or PBMCs. The repertoires were made available in a free public database intended to serve as a resource for research on the immune response to SARS-CoV-2. Broader findings and caveats from the paper: The quantity of clinical and demographic metadata differed by source and by participant and was supplied without curation.

On this clone: Its antigen remains unidentified. Base qualities are not recorded, but no much larger clone differs from it by a single base.

Whole blood was collected in K2EDTA tubes by collaborating institutions according to the institutions' own protocols. For TCRbeta analysis, collaborators shipped samples as frozen whole blood, isolated PBMCs, or DNA extracted from either of those sample types. The immunoSEQ Assay, a bias-controlled multiplex PCR, was used to amplify TCRbeta CDR3 regions from genomic DNA. On the study's bioinformatics: The number of nucleated cells in each sample was estimated by amplification of reference gene primers within the assay. Sequence reads were collapsed and filtered to measure the absolute abundance of every unique TCRbeta CDR3 rearrangement. For each sample, productive Simpson clonality was calculated by taking the square root of Simpson's diversity index across productive rearrangements. TCRdb stores this immuneACCESS table with in-frame sequences only. Part of the clones is absent; in the studies checked, under half of the shortfall reflects unresolved V genes, and no reason is known for the rest. V, J and clone size are taken as reported in that table, and D and trimming were inferred from the DNA itself. Within this sample are tens of thousands of clones, with about four fifths of them counted one time only. More than 20% of the sample comes from the top ten.

This clonotype was sampled from a woman aged 70-85 years with acute or convalescent COVID-19. Sample: peripheral blood.

CDR3 protein: CASRVLEGSTEAFF. DNA sequence: TGTGCCAGCAGGGTACTTGAGGGTAGCACTGAAGCTTTCTTT. The sequence links TRBV2 to TRBJ1-1, with no confidently assigned D gene. The CDR3, cysteine through phenylalanine, is 14 amino acids long. This entry keeps only the CDR3 DNA: 42 bases, framed from base 1. The germline V gene supplies CDR1 SNHLY and CDR2 FYNNEI. The junction carries 15 bases between V and J, which are trimmed by 6 bases and 4 bases respectively.